This T cell receptor (beta chain) was retrieved from a study of cytomegalovirus exposure and HLA in healthy donors. Overall study results and limits: Overall, about 160 TCR beta chains were annotated as cytomegalovirus-associated.

The CDR3 is 14 amino acids. The germline V and J ends were trimmed by 6 bases and 5 bases, with 16 bases remaining between them. CDR1 is MNHEY and CDR2 is SMNVEV in the germline V gene (reference sequence). The repertoire was sequenced with immunoSEQ multiplex PCR; TCRdb's copy has only in-frame clones and lacks some. This table holds around 71,000 clones, around 96% found once. To note about this clone: Its antigen remains unknown.

What was sequenced was PBMCs. This sequence joins TRBV27 and TRBJ1-2, with D possibly being TRBD1 (5 bases). The sequence was collected from a young man in good health and CMV-seropositive. The CDR3: CASRRTRRDYGYTF. The CDR3 DNA reads as TGTGCCAGCAGGCGGACACGCCGTGATTATGGCTACACCTTC.